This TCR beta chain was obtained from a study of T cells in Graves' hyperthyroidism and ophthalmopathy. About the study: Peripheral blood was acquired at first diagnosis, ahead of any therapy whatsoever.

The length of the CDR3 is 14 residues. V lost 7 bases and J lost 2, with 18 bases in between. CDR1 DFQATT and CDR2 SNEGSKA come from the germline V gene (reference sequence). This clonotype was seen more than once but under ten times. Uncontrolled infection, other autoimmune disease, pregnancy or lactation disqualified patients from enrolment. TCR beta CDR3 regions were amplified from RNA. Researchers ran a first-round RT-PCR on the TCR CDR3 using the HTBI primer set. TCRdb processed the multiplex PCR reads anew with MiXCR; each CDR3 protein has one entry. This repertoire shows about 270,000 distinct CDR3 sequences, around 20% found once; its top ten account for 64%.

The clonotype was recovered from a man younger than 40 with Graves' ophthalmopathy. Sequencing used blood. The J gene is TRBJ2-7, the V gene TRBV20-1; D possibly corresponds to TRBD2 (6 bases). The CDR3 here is CSVGRLAETYEQYF. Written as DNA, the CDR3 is TGCAGTGTCGGAAGATTAGCGGAAACCTACGAGCAGTACTTC.